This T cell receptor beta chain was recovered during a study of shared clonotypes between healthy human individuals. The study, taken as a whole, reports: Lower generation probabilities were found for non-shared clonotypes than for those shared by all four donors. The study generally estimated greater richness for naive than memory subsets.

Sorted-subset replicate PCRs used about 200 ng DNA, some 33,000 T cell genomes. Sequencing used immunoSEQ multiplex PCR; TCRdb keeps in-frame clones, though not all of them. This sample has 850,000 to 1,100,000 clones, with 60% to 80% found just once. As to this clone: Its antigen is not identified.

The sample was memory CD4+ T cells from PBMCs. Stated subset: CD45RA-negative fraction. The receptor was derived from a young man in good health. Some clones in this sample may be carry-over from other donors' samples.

CDR3 protein: CASSLRSGKETQYF. In DNA, the CDR3 is TGTGCCAGCAGCTTGAGAAGCGGAAAAGAGACCCAGTACTTC. The chain combines TRBV5-4 with TRBJ2-5, with D maybe TRBD2 (5 bases). V was trimmed by 1 base and J by 3 bases, leaving 10 bases between them. This CDR3 comprises 14 residues. Germline CDR1 and CDR2: SGHNT and YYREEE (reference sequence).